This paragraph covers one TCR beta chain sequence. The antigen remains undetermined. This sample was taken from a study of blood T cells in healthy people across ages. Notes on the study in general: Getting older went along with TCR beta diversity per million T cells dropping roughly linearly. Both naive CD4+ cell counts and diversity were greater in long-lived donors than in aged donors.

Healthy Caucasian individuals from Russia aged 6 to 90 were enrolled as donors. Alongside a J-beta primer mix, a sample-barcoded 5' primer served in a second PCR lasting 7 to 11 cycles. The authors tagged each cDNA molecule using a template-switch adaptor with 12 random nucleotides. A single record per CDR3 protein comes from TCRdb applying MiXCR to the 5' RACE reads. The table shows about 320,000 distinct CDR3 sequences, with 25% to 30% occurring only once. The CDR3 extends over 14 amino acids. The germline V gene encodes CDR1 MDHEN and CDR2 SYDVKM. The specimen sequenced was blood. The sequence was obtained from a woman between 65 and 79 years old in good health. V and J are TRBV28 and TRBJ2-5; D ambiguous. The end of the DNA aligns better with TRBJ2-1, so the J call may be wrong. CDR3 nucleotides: TGTGCCAGCAGTTTCCTCGCAGGAGCAGGTGAGCAGTTCTTC. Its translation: CASSFLAGAGEQFF.